The present TCR beta chain was sequenced within a study of CD8+CD57+ T cells in acquired aplastic anemia. Whole-study context: Quantities of DNA derived from sorted CD4+ and CD8+ cells averaged roughly 3 ug. Broader study findings: Patients versus controls showed no significant CD8+ Simpson's diversity difference. There were roughly 30 CD8+ CDR3 sequences that occurred in both patients and controls.

CDR3 and TCR beta VDJ profiling relied on genomic DNA as the template. TCRdb redid the calling of the reads with MiXCR, one entry per CDR3 protein. Among about 270,000 distinct CDR3 sequences listed, 56% were seen once. The V end lost 2 bases, the J end lost 7 bases, and 14 bases lay between the germline ends. This CDR3 contains 14 residues. Germline assignment: CDR1 LGHDT and CDR2 YNNKEL (reference sequence). There are many counts of this clonotype. Its antigen is as yet unknown. The sample comprised sorted CD4+, CD8+, or CD8+CD57+ T cells (not recorded which) from PBMCs. This sequence originates from a human donor with severe aplastic anemia or a healthy control (not recorded which). V is TRBV3-1 and J is TRBJ1-1, with D unclear. DNA for the CDR3: TGTGCCAGCAGCCAATGGAGTCAGACGGATGAAGCTTTCTTT. Its translation: CASSQWSQTDEAFF. Full variable domain (remainder filled in from reference TRBV3-1 and TRBJ1-1): DTAVSQTPKYLVTQMGNDKSIKCEQNLGHDTMYWYKQDSKKFLKIMFSYNNKELIINETVPNRFSPKSPDKAHLNLHINSLELGDSAVYFCASSQWSQTDEAFFGQGTRLTVV.